This T cell receptor beta chain was captured by sequencing in a study of blood T cell repertoires in COVID-19. Sequencing was performed with immunoSEQ multiplex PCR; in TCRdb, only in-frame clones are kept and a portion is missing. The sample holds about 480,000 clones; more than 85% are singletons and the top ten take 8.3%. Germline CDR1 is SGHRS and CDR2 is YFSETQ. J gave up 5 bases and V 0 bases, and 5 bases lay outside the gene matches. This CDR3 region has 15 residues. Those who participated ranged in age from roughly 18 to 90 years and resided in roughly 26 US areas. Symptom resolution, clearance, or two negative PCRs marked donors in Cohort 3 as recovered.

The TCR originated in an older woman who had recovered from COVID-19. The V and J genes are TRBV5-1 and TRBJ2-5, with 9 bases aligning to TRBD2. Sequenced input: PBMCs or T cells enriched from blood (not recorded which). CDR3 DNA sequence: TGCGCCAGCAGCTTGGGGGATAGCGGGGGTGAGACCCAGTACTTC. Amino acid sequence: CASSLGDSGGETQYF.